A single T cell receptor beta chain is shown here with its context. The antigen is not known. Donors in the study were healthy people who gave bone marrow. The entry originates in a study of cytomegalovirus exposure and HLA in healthy donors. Overall study findings and caveats: Common viral pathogens (according to a later analysis) appeared linked to several of the most significant clusters. Earlier analysis yielded a pattern in which most TCR beta V segments were productive about 90% or about 30% of the time. CMV antigen specificity of a few CMV-associated chains was confirmed in vitro.

The PCR made use of 60 Vbeta and 13 Jbeta primers. Libraries were prepared by immunoSEQ multiplex PCR; TCRdb keeps only in-frame clonotypes and omits some of them. The sample holds 130,000 or so clones; approximately 80% are singletons and the top ten take 1.8%. Germline values: CDR1 GTSNPN, CDR2 SVGIG (reference sequence). CDR3 length: 14 amino acids. The J segment lost 5 bases and the V segment lost 4 bases, leaving 7 bases of the junction unmatched. Sequencing used PBMCs. This chain connects TRBV30 to TRBJ1-1; TRBD1 aligns across 10 bases. This receptor was taken from a female donor in good health and CMV-seropositive. CDR3: CAWKKTGGNTEAFF. The CDR3 region has the DNA TGTGCCTGGAAAAAGACAGGGGGCAATACTGAAGCTTTCTTT. Full variable domain (rest looked up from reference TRBV30 and TRBJ1-1): SQTIHQWPATLVQPVGSPLSLECTVEGTSNPNLYWYRQAAGRGLQLLFYSVGIGQISSEVPQNLSASRPQDRQFILSSKKLLLSDSGFYLCAWKKTGGNTEAFFGQGTRLTVV.